The following is a T cell receptor beta chain sequence with its context. Trimming cost V 1 base and J 5 bases, with 11 bases left between them. This CDR3 is 14 amino acids long. CDR1 is SEHNR and CDR2 is FQNEAQ in the germline V gene (reference sequence). Sequenced by immunoSEQ multiplex PCR; TCRdb stores in-frame clones only, minus some. Here the sample spans around 140,000 clones, 85% to 95% being singletons. This entry belongs to a study of control samples from healthy donors and cancer patients. The V call is TRBV7-9, the J call TRBJ1-1, with TRBD1 as a possible D gene (5 bases). The receptor was isolated from a man aged 40-49 years in good health. The sequenced material came from blood. As DNA, the CDR3 is TGTGCCAGCAGCTTAGGAACAGGATGGACTGAAGCTTTCTTT. Its translation: CASSLGTGWTEAFF. The full variable domain, its missing parts supplied by reference TRBV7-9 and TRBJ1-1, is DTGVSQNPRHKITKRGQNVTFRCDPISEHNRLYWYRQTLGQGPEFLTYFQNEAQLEKSRLLSDRFSAERPKGSFSTLEIQRTEQGDSAMYLCASSLGTGWTEAFFGQGTRLTVV.